This is a list of T cell receptor beta chains from one sample in a study of OX40 agonist ivuxolimab in advanced cancers. Sequenced by immunoSEQ multiplex PCR; TCRdb stores in-frame clones only, minus some. The table includes approximately 66,000 clones, approximately 86% detected once. The sequencing used CD4+ or CD8+ T cells sorted from blood, collected in a trial of the OX40 agonist ivuxolimab. The receptors originated from an adult with an advanced solid tumor such as melanoma, head and neck, liver or kidney cancer. Each CDR3 is given with its conserved first and last residue.

TRBJ2-3 TRBV28 CASSLLNTDTQYF
TRBJ1-1 TRBV29-1 CSVSTGGRTEAFF
TRBJ1-6 TRBV6-1 CASSGANGLSNSPLHF
TRBJ2-7 TRBV7-2 CASSLGIEQYF
TRBJ1-6 TRBV9 CASKRTENSPLHF
TRBJ1-2 TRBV6-5 CASYGRSLRGYTF
TRBJ2-5 TRBV15 CATSRPGTGDQETQYF
TRBJ1-4 TRBV28 CASRLGGAGEKLFF
TRBJ1-2 TRBV18 CASSPPREGGYTF
TRBJ1-4 TRBV19 CASSPRANEKLFF
TRBJ1-5 TRBV29-1 CSVRGQPQHF
TRBJ1-5 TRBV27 CASSLAGGWGSNQPQHF
TRBJ2-7 TRBV29-1 CSVEDLGGRPYEQYF
TRBJ2-3 TRBV11-2 CASSGYRGRSTDTQYF
TRBJ2-7 TRBV19 CATKQGGEQYF
TRBJ2-5 TRBV5-1 CASRGERAGETQYF
TRBJ1-4 TRBV5-8 CASSSGNSPTNEKLFF
TRBJ1-1 TRBV12-5 CASGSSPMSGGTEAFF
TRBJ2-7 TRBV18 CASSPTVAGAPYEQYF
TRBJ2-1 TRBV18 CASSPLTWKQSEQFF
TRBJ1-2 TRBV4-1 CASSQVYDGVNGYTF
TRBJ2-2 TRBV11-3 CASSPRDRGYTGELFF
TRBJ2-3 TRBV7-3 CASSFGPGDTQYF
TRBJ2-2 TRBV9 CASSGRTSGAHGELFF
TRBJ2-5 TRBV7-9 CASSLERSGYRETQYF
TRBJ1-2 TRBV16 CASSQSWYGGYTF
TRBJ2-7 TRBV6-5 CASRPGTGGFDEQYF
TRBJ1-1 TRBV5-6 CASSLYTEAFF